This T cell receptor (beta chain) was found in a study of cytomegalovirus exposure and HLA in healthy donors. Study-wide results and limits: It was taken for granted in presence/absence analyses that sequencing depth across donors was roughly uniform. A highly shared variant cluster was judged a likely technical artifact.

V was pared by 5 bases and J by 0 bases, with 23 bases between. Germline CDR1 reads SGHTA; CDR2 reads FQGTGA. This CDR3 comprises 20 residues. In the case of this clone: The antigen is unknown.

PCR involved 60 Vbeta and 13 Jbeta primers. Profiling relied on immunoSEQ multiplex PCR, and the TCRdb table lists in-frame clones only, not all of them. The sample includes approximately 220,000 clones, approximately 80% of them seen just once. The TCR sequence derives from a boy between 2 and 10 years old in good health and CMV-seronegative. V gene TRBV7-3 combines with J gene TRBJ2-6, with D possibly being TRBD2 (7 bases). Source material: PBMCs. DNA of the CDR3: TGTGCCAGCAGCATGGGGGCGGGGGTCGGGGTGAGCTCTGGGGCCAACGTCCTGACTTTC. Translated: CASSMGAGVGVSSGANVLTF. Full variable domain (outside the CDR3, taken from reference TRBV7-3 and TRBJ2-6): GAGVSQTPSNKVTEKGKYVELRCDPISGHTALYWYRQSLGQGPEFLIYFQGTGAADDSGLPNDRFFAVRPEGSVSTLKIQRTERGDSAVYLCASSMGAGVGVSSGANVLTFGAGSRLTVL.